Reported below is one T cell receptor beta chain. This CDR3 has 13 amino acids. The germline CDR1 and CDR2 sequences are SGHTA and FQGTGA. Trimming stripped 5 bases from V and 5 bases from J, with 10 bases between. This entry belongs to a study of T cell changes during pregnancy in multiple sclerosis. The assay was immunoSEQ multiplex PCR, and TCRdb's table has in-frame clones only and misses some. The profile covers about 74,000 clones, with more than 85% appearing a single time and approximately 3.4% taken by the ten largest. The receptor was derived from a female donor with multiple sclerosis, enrolled in a pregnancy study. This chain links TRBV7-3 with TRBJ1-5; possible D gene TRBD1, 5 bases. Specimen: peripheral blood, collected before pregnancy. CDR3 in amino acids: CASSTQGDQPQHF. The CDR3 region has the DNA TGTGCCAGCAGCACGCAGGGCGATCAGCCCCAGCATTTT. The full variable domain, completed using reference TRBV7-3 and TRBJ1-5, is GAGVSQTPSNKVTEKGKYVELRCDPISGHTALYWYRQSLGQGPEFLIYFQGTGAADDSGLPNDRFFAVRPEGSVSTLKIQRTERGDSAVYLCASSTQGDQPQHFGDGTRLSIL.